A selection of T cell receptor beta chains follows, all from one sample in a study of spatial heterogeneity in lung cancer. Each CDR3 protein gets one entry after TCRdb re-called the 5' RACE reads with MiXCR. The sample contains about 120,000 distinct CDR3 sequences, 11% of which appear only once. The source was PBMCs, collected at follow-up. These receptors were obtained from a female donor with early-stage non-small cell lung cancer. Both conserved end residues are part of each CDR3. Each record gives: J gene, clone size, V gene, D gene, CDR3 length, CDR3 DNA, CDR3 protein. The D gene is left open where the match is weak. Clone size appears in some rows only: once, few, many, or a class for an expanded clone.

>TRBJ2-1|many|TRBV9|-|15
TGTGCCAGCAGCGTAGACCAGCGGAGCTACAATGAGCAGTTCTTC
CASSVDQRSYNEQFF
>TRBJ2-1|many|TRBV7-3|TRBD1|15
TGTGCCAGCAGCCCATCCGGGACAGTTTTGGGTGAGCAGTTCTTC
CASSPSGTVLGEQFF
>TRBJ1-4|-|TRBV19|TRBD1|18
TGTGCCAGTACCAGACAGGGGGGTAGTCCTACAACTAATGAAAAACTGTTTTTT
CASTRQGGSPTTNEKLFF
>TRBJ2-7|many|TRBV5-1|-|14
TGCGCCAGCAGCCAAGGACAGACGACCTACGAGCAGTACTTC
CASSQGQTTYEQYF
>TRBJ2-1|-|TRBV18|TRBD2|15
TGTGCCAGCTCAGTTAGCGGGAGTCCGTACAATGAGCAGTTCTTC
CASSVSGSPYNEQFF
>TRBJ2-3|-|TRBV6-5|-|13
TGTGCCAGCAGGAGGGGCGGAACAGATACGCAGTATTTT
CASRRGGTDTQYF
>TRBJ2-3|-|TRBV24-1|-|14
TGTGCCACCAGGGGTCGGGCAATGGCAGATACGCAGTATTTT
CATRGRAMADTQYF
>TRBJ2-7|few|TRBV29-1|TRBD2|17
TGCAGCGCCGCGACGACTAGCGGGAGGGCCATGGGCTACGAGCAGTACTTC
CSAATTSGRAMGYEQYF
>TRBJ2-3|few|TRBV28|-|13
TGTGCCAGCAGTTTTCGAGGAATGGATACGCAGTATTTT
CASSFRGMDTQYF
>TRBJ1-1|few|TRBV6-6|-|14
TGTGCCAGCAGTTACACGGGACCGAACACTGAAGCTTTCTTT
CASSYTGPNTEAFF
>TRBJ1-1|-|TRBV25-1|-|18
TGTGCCAGCAGTGAATATATTCAAGGGACAAGGCGGCGGACTGAAGCTTTCTTT
CASSEYIQGTRRRTEAFF
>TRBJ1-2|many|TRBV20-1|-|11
TGCAGTGCTATCCCTAACTATGGCTACACCTTC
CSAIPNYGYTF
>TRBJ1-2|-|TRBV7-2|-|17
TGTGCCAGCAGCTTAGCCTCGGTGCGGCTGACTAACTATGGCTACACCTTC
CASSLASVRLTNYGYTF
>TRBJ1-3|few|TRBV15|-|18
TGTGCCACCAGCAGAGAGGGGGGGAACAGATACTCTGGAAACACCATATATTTT
CATSREGGNRYSGNTIYF
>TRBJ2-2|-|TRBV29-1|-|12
TGCAGCGCTCGGACCTACACCGGGGAGCTGTTTTTT
CSARTYTGELFF
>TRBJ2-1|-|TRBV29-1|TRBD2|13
TGCAGCGTTGAAGGGACTAGTCAGAATGAGCAGTTCTTC
CSVEGTSQNEQFF
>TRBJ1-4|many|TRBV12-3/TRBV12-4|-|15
TGTGCCAGCAGTTTAGGGGACCCGTCTAATGAAAAACTGTTTTTT
CASSLGDPSNEKLFF
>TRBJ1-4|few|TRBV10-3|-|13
TGTGCCATCAGTGACGGGGACTTTGAAAAACTGTTTTTT
CAISDGDFEKLFF
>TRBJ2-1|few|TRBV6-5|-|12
TGTGCCAGCACGGGGTGGTACAATGAGCAGTTCTTC
CASTGWYNEQFF
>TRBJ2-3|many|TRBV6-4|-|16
TGTGCCAGCAGTGACTCGAGGGGGACTAGCACAGATACGCAGTATTTT
CASSDSRGTSTDTQYF
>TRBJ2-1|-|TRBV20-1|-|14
TGCAGTGCTAGAAACCTAGCGATCGGTAATGAGCAGTTCTTC
CSARNLAIGNEQFF
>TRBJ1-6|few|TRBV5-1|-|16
TGCGCCAGCAGCCGTGACCGGAGCTCCTATAATTCACCCCTCCACTTT
CASSRDRSSYNSPLHF
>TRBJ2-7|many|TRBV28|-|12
TGTGCCAGCAGTTTACCCTTGTACGAGCAGTACTTC
CASSLPLYEQYF
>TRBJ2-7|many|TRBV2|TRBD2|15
TGTGCCAGCAGGAGACCGGGACTAGATAACTACGAGCAGTACTTC
CASRRPGLDNYEQYF
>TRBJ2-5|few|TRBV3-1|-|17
TGTGCCAGCAGCCCCACTGGGGGAGGCGGCCAATTTGAGACCCAGTACTTC
CASSPTGGGGQFETQYF
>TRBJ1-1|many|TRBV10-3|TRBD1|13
TGTGCCACTGCACAGGGGGGTCGGACTGAAGCTTTCTTT
CATAQGGRTEAFF
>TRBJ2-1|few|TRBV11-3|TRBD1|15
TGTGCCAGCAGCTTAGGGGGACAGGGGTTGGATGAGCAGTTCTTC
CASSLGGQGLDEQFF
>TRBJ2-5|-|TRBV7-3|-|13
TGTGCCAGCAGCTTAACGGTCTTGAAGACCCAGTACTTC
CASSLTVLKTQYF
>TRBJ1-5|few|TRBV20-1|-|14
TGCAGTGCTCTAAGGGGGAGGCGCAATCAGCCCCAGCATTTT
CSALRGRRNQPQHF
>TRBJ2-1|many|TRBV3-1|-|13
TGTGCCAGCAGTCAAGGGGGTATAAGTGAGCAGTTCTTC
CASSQGGISEQFF
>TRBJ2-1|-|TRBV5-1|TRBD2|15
TGCGCCAGCAGCTTGGTGACTAGCGGGAGTTATGAGCAGTTCTTC
CASSLVTSGSYEQFF
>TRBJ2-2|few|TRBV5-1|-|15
TGCGCCAGCAGCCGACAGGCCCTTCGAACCGGGGAGCTGTTTTTT
CASSRQALRTGELFF
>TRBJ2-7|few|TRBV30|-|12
TGTGCCTGGAGTAGGGGCAGGTACGAGCAGTACTTC
CAWSRGRYEQYF
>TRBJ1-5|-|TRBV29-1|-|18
TGCAGCGGGTGTTGGGTTCTAAAGGATAATCTAGGCAATCAGCCCCAGCATTTT
CSGCWVLKDNLGNQPQHF